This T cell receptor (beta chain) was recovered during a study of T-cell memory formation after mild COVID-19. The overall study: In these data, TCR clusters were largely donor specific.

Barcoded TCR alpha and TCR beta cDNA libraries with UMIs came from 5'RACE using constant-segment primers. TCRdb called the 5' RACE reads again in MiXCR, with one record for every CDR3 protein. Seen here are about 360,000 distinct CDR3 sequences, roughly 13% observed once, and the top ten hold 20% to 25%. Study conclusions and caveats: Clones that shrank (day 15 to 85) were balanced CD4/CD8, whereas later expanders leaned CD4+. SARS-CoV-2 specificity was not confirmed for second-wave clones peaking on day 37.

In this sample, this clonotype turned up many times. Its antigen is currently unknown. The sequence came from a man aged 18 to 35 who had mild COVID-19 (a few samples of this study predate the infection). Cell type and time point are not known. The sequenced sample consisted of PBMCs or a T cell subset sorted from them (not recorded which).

DNA for the CDR3: TGTGCCAGCAGTCCGGGAGGCTATAGCAATCAGCCCCAGCATTTT. This encodes CASSPGGYSNQPQHF. This chain links TRBV2 with TRBJ1-5; no reliable D call. This CDR3 has 15 amino acids. CDR1 is SNHLY, CDR2 FYNNEI, per germline. Trimming removed 5 bases at V and 0 bases at J, with 11 bases between.